This is a list of T cell receptor beta chains from one sample in a study of cytomegalovirus exposure and HLA in healthy donors. Some clones are missing from TCRdb's copy, which holds only in-frame ones; the method was immunoSEQ multiplex PCR. The table lists 150,000 or so clones, about 78% of them singletons. The sequenced sample consisted of PBMCs. Every receptor here comes from a female donor in good health and CMV-seronegative. Both conserved end residues are part of each CDR3. A D gene is named only where the DNA matches it firmly. The listing skips clone size in some rows; elsewhere it reads once, few, many or a size class.

D: -; V: TRBV14; size: -; J: TRBJ2-7; DNA: TGTGCCAGCAGCAGACTAAGTGGGGTACACGCCTACGAGCAGTACTTC; CDR3: CASSRLSGVHAYEQYF
D: -; V: TRBV28; size: -; J: TRBJ1-1; DNA: TGTGCCAGCAGTATCCTAGGGGCGGACACTGAAGCTTTCTTT; CDR3: CASSILGADTEAFF
D: TRBD1; V: TRBV28; size: -; J: TRBJ1-3; DNA: TGTGCCAGCAGTTTTGGGACAGCCTCTGGAAACACCATATATTTT; CDR3: CASSFGTASGNTIYF
D: -; V: TRBV7-2; size: -; J: TRBJ2-7; DNA: TGTGCCAGCACCCGACACGACGGCTCCTACGAGCAGTACTTC; CDR3: CASTRHDGSYEQYF
D: -; V: TRBV6-5; size: -; J: TRBJ2-7; DNA: TGTGCCAGCAGTTACGACTACCAGGCAAGGCAGTACTTC; CDR3: CASSYDYQARQYF
D: TRBD1; V: TRBV9; size: -; J: TRBJ2-7; DNA: TGTGCCAGCAGCACCCGGACAGGTCACATCAGCTACGAGCAGTACTTC; CDR3: CASSTRTGHISYEQYF
D: TRBD2; V: TRBV7-8; size: -; J: TRBJ2-3; DNA: TGTGCCAGCAGCCCTCGGACTAGCGGGAGCACAGATACGCAGTATTTT; CDR3: CASSPRTSGSTDTQYF
D: -; V: TRBV28; size: once; J: TRBJ1-5; DNA: TGTGCCAGCAGTTTACGGGGGGCCGGAGATCAGCCCCAGCATTTT; CDR3: CASSLRGAGDQPQHF
D: TRBD1; V: TRBV28; size: -; J: TRBJ2-5; DNA: TGTGCCAGCAGGCGACAGGGACAAGAGACCCAGTACTTC; CDR3: CASRRQGQETQYF
D: -; V: TRBV15; size: -; J: TRBJ2-1; DNA: TGTGCCACCAGATCAGGGGACTCCTACAATGAGCAGTTCTTC; CDR3: CATRSGDSYNEQFF
D: TRBD1; V: TRBV2; size: once; J: TRBJ2-7; DNA: TGTGCCACCACCCCAGACAGGGGGACGTACGAGCAGTACTTC; CDR3: CATTPDRGTYEQYF
D: TRBD1; V: TRBV7-2; size: -; J: TRBJ2-5; DNA: TGTGCCAGCAGCCTAAACAGGGGGCGCTGGGAGACCCAGTACTTC; CDR3: CASSLNRGRWETQYF
D: TRBD1; V: TRBV28; size: -; J: TRBJ1-1; DNA: TGTGCCAGCATTCCGGGACAGATGGGGAATGAAGCTTTCTTT; CDR3: CASIPGQMGNEAFF
D: -; V: TRBV28; size: -; J: TRBJ1-4; DNA: TGTGCCACCCTGGGGGAAGACAGGAGCGCACGGGGACTGTTTTTT; CDR3: CATLGEDRSARGLFF
D: -; V: TRBV21-1; size: -; J: TRBJ2-7; DNA: TGTGCCAGCAGCAAAAACGGCGGGAACGAGCAGTACTTC; CDR3: CASSKNGGNEQYF
D: TRBD1; V: TRBV7-9; size: -; J: TRBJ2-2; DNA: TGTGCCAGCAGCTTCGGGGGACAGGGCCACACCGGGGAGCTGTTTTTT; CDR3: CASSFGGQGHTGELFF
D: TRBD1; V: TRBV7-3; size: -; J: TRBJ2-7; DNA: TGTGCCAGCAGCTTGGGGCAGGGGGCCTACGAGCAGTACTTC; CDR3: CASSLGQGAYEQYF